The rows below give T cell receptor beta chains drawn from one sample of a study of T cells in Graves' hyperthyroidism and ophthalmopathy. TCRdb redid the calling of the multiplex PCR reads with MiXCR, one entry per CDR3 protein. The table records 360,000 or so distinct CDR3 sequences, roughly 18% of them present only once. The sample was blood. These receptors all stem from a woman aged 40 to 49 with Graves' ophthalmopathy. Both conserved end residues are part of each CDR3.

v_call cdr3_aa
TRBV5-1 CASSQEGLQYF
TRBV6-1 CASSPQREIPNIQYF
TRBV6-2/TRBV6-3 CASSYNYGYTF
TRBV28 CASRPTGSTEAFF
TRBV11-3 CASSFTGTGTNEQYF
TRBV7-9 CASSLESSIGNTIYF
TRBV11-2 CASSLDLLDSDLDKNIQYF
TRBV10-3 CATSGTRGTGELFF
TRBV5-5 CASSFPGTPLF
TRBV7-8 CASSPQGKYEQYF
TRBV7-3 CASSLIGARDGSYNEQFF
TRBV6-8 CASSLDRVSGNTIYF
TRBV11-1 CASSLEGQGSGANVLTF
TRBV6-1 CASSPDGRNQPQPF
TRBV20-1 CSARVLDRRFNQPQHF
TRBV10-3 CAISDRASSGANVLTF
TRBV6-1 CASRRGLSTDTQYF
TRBV6-1 CASRFGGAGTGELFF
TRBV2 CASRSRNTGELFF
TRBV6-5 CASSLQGLDSPLHF
TRBV30 CAWSRDRVSEQYF
TRBV6-1 CASSANDLVATGELFF
TRBV7-9 CASSSMTGVLHEQYF
TRBV6-2/TRBV6-3 CASSPTIRIRTTGELSF
TRBV6-2/TRBV6-3 CASSITSGSIPYEQYF
TRBV6-1 CASSEWGDDVLTF
TRBV14 CASSQEGYKLRTEAFF
TRBV30 CAWSVSGTVGNTIYF
TRBV7-8 CASSFGTENEQYF
TRBV12-3/TRBV12-4 CASSDSWANTEAFF
TRBV11-3 CASSLVRSPTGELFF
TRBV28 CASSSLAGGLYKPQHF
TRBV5-8 CASSTLALYTGELFF
TRBV5-1 CASSLGTGQIGFQETQYF
TRBV6-5 CASRGFMNTEAFF
TRBV13 CASSLGRRGGHQETQYF
TRBV6-1 CASRRGRGNTIYF
TRBV28 CASSSQLAGKETQYF
TRBV6-5 CASSYSKGGHRPHEQYF
TRBV25-1 CASRGTGAQAFF
TRBV5-1 CASNFDGAGNTIYF
TRBV29-1 CSVEGESFEQYF
TRBV12-3/TRBV12-4 CASTTFPSGSFEQYF
TRBV9 CASSDGQGSSETQYF
TRBV12-3/TRBV12-4 CASSFEAGGGNQPQHF
TRBV6-1 CASSRRGGNQPQPF
TRBV6-1 CASSGGLATGELFF
TRBV28 CASSSLWVETQYF
TRBV2 CASSNQGRGNTEAFF
TRBV28 CASSSKSGLGGIYF
TRBV15 CATSPYGSYSNQPQHF
TRBV6-1 CASSGVFQGSIQPQHF
TRBV20-1 CSAQKRGQGGHEQFF
TRBV12-3/TRBV12-4 CASSLGGDLNIQYF
TRBV11-2 CASSFLGRLNTGELFF
TRBV28 CASSPSLGGQETQYF
TRBV9 CASSIRLADEQYF